A selection of T cell receptor beta chains follows, all from one sample in a study of early T cells in non-severe SARS-CoV-2 infection. TCRdb independently ran MiXCR on the 5' RACE reads; one entry per CDR3 protein. Of about 83,000 distinct CDR3 sequences in the sample, 9% to 15% were seen once. The sample taken for sequencing was whole blood. These receptors originate from an adult who was a healthcare worker with PCR-confirmed SARS-CoV-2 infection or an uninfected control (not recorded which). CDR3s include the opening cysteine and the closing phenylalanine or tryptophan. The D gene is left open where the match is weak. Size values are once, few and many counts, or a class for expanded clones, and some rows have none.

d_call	v_call	clone_size	j_call	cdr3_nt	cdr3_aa
.	TRBV10-3	many	TRBJ1-5	TGTGCCATCAAAGCTGGCAGCAATCAGCCCCAGCATTTT	CAIKAGSNQPQHF
.	TRBV19	.	TRBJ2-6	TGTGCCAGTAGTATTCGGGCGCCCTCTGGGGCCAACGTCCTGACTTTC	CASSIRAPSGANVLTF
TRBD2	TRBV20-1	.	TRBJ2-7	TGCAGTGCTAGATCAACCGGGACTAGACCCTACGAGCAGTACTTC	CSARSTGTRPYEQYF
.	TRBV18	.	TRBJ1-6	TGTGCCAGCTCACCAAGTACTCCAGGGAGTGGGGCTTCACCCCTCCACTTT	CASSPSTPGSGASPLHF
.	TRBV3-2	.	TRBJ1-2	TGTGCCAGCACCCTTCGACACAAGACCAGAACTAACTATGGCTACACCTTC	CASTLRHKTRTNYGYTF
TRBD2	TRBV2	.	TRBJ2-1	TGTGCCAGCAGTACTAGCGCTAATTACAATGAGCAGTTCTTC	CASSTSANYNEQFF
.	TRBV2	.	TRBJ2-2	TGTGCCAGCAGTGGGACGCGAAACACCGGGGAGCTGTTTTTT	CASSGTRNTGELFF
.	TRBV5-4	.	TRBJ2-3	TGTGCCAGCAGCCTGGATCCAACAGATACGCAGTATTTT	CASSLDPTDTQYF
.	TRBV29-1	few	TRBJ1-1	TGCAGCGTTCCAAAGACAGCGAACACTGAAGCTTTCTTT	CSVPKTANTEAFF
.	TRBV7-3	many	TRBJ1-1	TGTGCCAGCAGCTTAAGCCCGGCGAACACTGAAGCTTTCTTT	CASSLSPANTEAFF
.	TRBV18	many	TRBJ2-7	TGTGCCAGCTCTCCCACGGCCCTGGCCCCCTACGAGCAGTACTTC	CASSPTALAPYEQYF
TRBD1	TRBV5-1	few	TRBJ2-7	TGCGCCAGCAGCTTGGGGACAGGGGTCGCCTACGAGCAGTACTTC	CASSLGTGVAYEQYF
TRBD2	TRBV27	.	TRBJ2-3	TGTGCCAGCAGTCCGGGACTACCCATGGATACGCAGTATTTT	CASSPGLPMDTQYF
TRBD1	TRBV7-9	few	TRBJ1-2	TGTGCCAGCAGCTCGACAGGGGATGCGAACTATGGCTACACCTTC	CASSSTGDANYGYTF
TRBD1	TRBV12-3/TRBV12-4	.	TRBJ1-2	TGTGCCAGCAGTTTCGGCCAGGGGGCCTACTATGGCTACACCTTC	CASSFGQGAYYGYTF
.	TRBV28	many	TRBJ2-7	TGTGCCAGCAGTTTATTACGAGGGAATCTGGACGAGCAGTACTTC	CASSLLRGNLDEQYF
.	TRBV6-1	many	TRBJ1-1	TGTGCCAGCAGTGAGGGACGTTACACTGAAGCTTTCTTT	CASSEGRYTEAFF
.	TRBV7-2	.	TRBJ2-7	TGTGCCAGCAGCTTAGACGGGAGCCCTTCGTACGAGCAGTACTTC	CASSLDGSPSYEQYF
.	TRBV2	.	TRBJ2-1	TGTGCCAGCAGTGCTACTCTCACGTCGGCGGGGAAAGATGAGCAGTTCTTC	CASSATLTSAGKDEQFF
.	TRBV12-3/TRBV12-4	few	TRBJ1-3	TGTGCCAGCAGGCCGACAGAGCCTGGAAACACCATATATTTT	CASRPTEPGNTIYF
.	TRBV11-2	.	TRBJ2-1	TGTGCCATCCTAATCGAGAATGAGCAGTTCTTC	CAILIENEQFF
.	TRBV20-1	many	TRBJ1-4	TGCAGTGCTAGAGATTTCGGGGCAGGTATCGGTGAAAAACTGTTTTTT	CSARDFGAGIGEKLFF
.	TRBV7-3	few	TRBJ2-7	TGTGCCAGCAGCGCCGTCTCAACCGAGCAGTACTTC	CASSAVSTEQYF
TRBD2	TRBV29-1	few	TRBJ2-7	TGCAGCGTTGCTCCGGGAGGAGTTGGAAACGAGCAGTACTTC	CSVAPGGVGNEQYF
.	TRBV21-1	few	TRBJ2-2	TGTGCCAGCAACCGGACTAGCGGGAGGATTCGAACCGGGGAGCTGTTTTTT	CASNRTSGRIRTGELFF
.	TRBV7-9	many	TRBJ2-6	TGTGCCAGCAGTTATGGCGGACGTTTAGCTGGGGCCAACGTCCTGACTTTC	CASSYGGRLAGANVLTF
.	TRBV5-6	many	TRBJ2-2	TGTGCCAGCAGCATTACCGGGGAGCTGTTTTTT	CASSITGELFF
.	TRBV11-3	few	TRBJ2-1	TGTGCCAGCAGCTTATCCGCGGGGCTACTTCGCAATGAGCAGTTCTTC	CASSLSAGLLRNEQFF
TRBD2	TRBV7-2	many	TRBJ2-7	TGTGCCAGCGGCCCGACTAGCGGGAGGGGCGAGCAGTACTTC	CASGPTSGRGEQYF
.	TRBV4-3	.	TRBJ1-1	TGCGCCAGCAGCCAAAGGTTAGGGGGAGGGAACACTGAAGCTTTCTTT	CASSQRLGGGNTEAFF
TRBD2	TRBV19	few	TRBJ2-1	TGTGCCAGTAGTACCCGGACTAGCGGGACCCAGGGGGCCTACAATGAGCAGTTCTTC	CASSTRTSGTQGAYNEQFF
.	TRBV5-6	.	TRBJ2-2	TGTGCCAGCAGCCCCTTTTCCGGGGTCACCGGGGAGCTGTTTTTT	CASSPFSGVTGELFF
.	TRBV20-1	.	TRBJ2-5	TGCAGTGCTAGAGATCACGGGGATCAAGAGACCCAGTACTTC	CSARDHGDQETQYF
.	TRBV5-4	.	TRBJ2-1	TGTGCCAGCAGCCTGGGGGCTGGGCCCCTCAATGAGCAGTTCTTC	CASSLGAGPLNEQFF
.	TRBV6-1	.	TRBJ2-7	TGTGCCAGCGGCCTTAAGGACCGCTCCTACGAGCAGTACTTC	CASGLKDRSYEQYF
TRBD2	TRBV6-2/TRBV6-3	.	TRBJ2-7	TGTGCCAGCAGTTACTGGGGACTAGCGGAGCAGTACTTC	CASSYWGLAEQYF
.	TRBV25-1	.	TRBJ2-7	TGTGCCAGCATGGACGGATCGACCTACGAGCAGTACTTC	CASMDGSTYEQYF
.	TRBV30	.	TRBJ1-5	TGTGCCTGGAACTCTATCCTGGGGAAGCAGCCCCAGCATTTT	CAWNSILGKQPQHF
.	TRBV7-3	.	TRBJ2-2	TGTGCCAGCAGCTTAGGGAGGACAACCGGGGAGCTGTTTTTT	CASSLGRTTGELFF
.	TRBV20-1	many	TRBJ1-6	TGCAGTGCTACACCCCTGCGGGGTGCCCGGCGAGCCCTCCACTTT	CSATPLRGARRALHF
TRBD1	TRBV5-1	many	TRBJ2-1	TGCGCCAGCAGCTTTGGACAGGCTGTCTCCTACAATGAGCAGTTCTTC	CASSFGQAVSYNEQFF
.	TRBV21-1	few	TRBJ2-1	TGTGCCAGCAGCATGCTAAGTGGTGGCGCCTCCTACAATGAGCAGTTCTTC	CASSMLSGGASYNEQFF
.	TRBV5-1	few	TRBJ2-7	TGCGCCAGCAGCTATGAACGTGGCGAGCAGTACTTC	CASSYERGEQYF
.	TRBV7-9	few	TRBJ1-3	TGTGCCAGCAGCTTACGATCCGGGGGAGAAAACACCATATATTTT	CASSLRSGGENTIYF
.	TRBV18	many	TRBJ1-2	TGTGCCAGCTCCGAACCGGGGGACTATGGCTACACCTTC	CASSEPGDYGYTF
.	TRBV7-3	.	TRBJ2-7	TGTGCCAGCAGCATAACTGACAGGATCTCCTACGAGCAGTACTTC	CASSITDRISYEQYF
.	TRBV2	many	TRBJ1-1	TGTGCCAGCAGTATGGAAAGAACTGAAGCTTTCTTT	CASSMERTEAFF
.	TRBV7-3	.	TRBJ2-7	TGTGCCAGCAGCTTAGACAGCCTAAACTACGAGCAGTACTTC	CASSLDSLNYEQYF
.	TRBV2	many	TRBJ2-1	TGTGCCAGCAACCCCCGGGGAGGGGGGGAGCAGTTCTTC	CASNPRGGGEQFF
TRBD1	TRBV7-6	few	TRBJ2-3	TGTGCCAGCAGCTTCGGGACAGGGGACACAGATACGCAGTATTTT	CASSFGTGDTDTQYF
.	TRBV19	.	TRBJ1-5	TGTGCCAGTAGTATTGTCGCCGGCAATCAGCCCCAGCATTTT	CASSIVAGNQPQHF
.	TRBV7-6	many	TRBJ2-7	TGTGCCAGCAGCCAGGTCGTATCAACTGAAGGGATCGCCTACGAGCAGTACTTC	CASSQVVSTEGIAYEQYF
.	TRBV2	.	TRBJ2-1	TGTGCCAGCATGAAGGACGGGAGCCCTTACAATGAGCAGTTCTTC	CASMKDGSPYNEQFF
TRBD1	TRBV30	many	TRBJ2-1	TGTGCCTGGAGTGTACAAGGACAGGGTACGTTCTTC	CAWSVQGQGTFF
.	TRBV7-9	many	TRBJ2-7	TGTGCCAGCAGCTTAGACCCCTCCTACGAGCAGTACTTC	CASSLDPSYEQYF
.	TRBV10-3	.	TRBJ1-2	TGTGCCATCAGGGATACGGAGGGGTATGGCTACACCTTC	CAIRDTEGYGYTF
.	TRBV5-4	.	TRBJ2-2	TGTGCCAGTGGCGAGGGAACTATAAACACCGGGGAGCTGTTTTTT	CASGEGTINTGELFF